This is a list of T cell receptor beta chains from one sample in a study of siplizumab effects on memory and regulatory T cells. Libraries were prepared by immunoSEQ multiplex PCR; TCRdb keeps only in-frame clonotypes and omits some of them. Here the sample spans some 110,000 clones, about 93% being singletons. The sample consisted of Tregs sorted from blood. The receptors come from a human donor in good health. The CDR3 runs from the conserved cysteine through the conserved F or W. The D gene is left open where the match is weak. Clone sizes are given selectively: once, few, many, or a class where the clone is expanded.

DNA: TGTGCCAGCAGCGCACTTCTGTACACCGGGGAGCTGTTTTTT
CDR3: CASSALLYTGELFF
size: -
D: -
V: TRBV5-5
J: TRBJ2-2

DNA: TGCAGTGCTGCCCTCCGGGCCGAGCAGTACTTC
CDR3: CSAALRAEQYF
size: once
D: -
V: TRBV20-1
J: TRBJ2-7

DNA: TGCAGCGTACGGATTCCGGGACTAGCGAGCTTCAGCTCCTACGAGCAGTACTTC
CDR3: CSVRIPGLASFSSYEQYF
size: once
D: TRBD2
V: TRBV29-1
J: TRBJ2-7

DNA: TGTGCCAGCAGCTCGGGACTAGCGGGCTACGAGCAGTACTTC
CDR3: CASSSGLAGYEQYF
size: -
D: TRBD2
V: TRBV9
J: TRBJ2-7

DNA: TGCGCCAGCAGGGGGAGTCTCACAGATACGCAGTATTTT
CDR3: CASRGSLTDTQYF
size: -
D: -
V: TRBV5-1
J: TRBJ2-3

DNA: TGTGCCTGGAGTCCCGACCCCAACTACAATGAGCAGTTCTTC
CDR3: CAWSPDPNYNEQFF
size: once
D: -
V: TRBV30
J: TRBJ2-1

DNA: TGCGCCAGCAGCTTGGTAGGGCGAAACACCGGGGAGCTGTTTTTT
CDR3: CASSLVGRNTGELFF
size: -
D: -
V: TRBV5-1
J: TRBJ2-2

DNA: TGTGCCAGCAGCTTTTCGTGGGTTTACAATGAGCAGTTCTTC
CDR3: CASSFSWVYNEQFF
size: -
D: -
V: TRBV7-2
J: TRBJ2-1

DNA: TGTGCCAGTAGTATTGCGAATTCATACGAGCAGTACTTC
CDR3: CASSIANSYEQYF
size: -
D: -
V: TRBV19
J: TRBJ2-7

DNA: TGCGCCAGCAGCTTTGCAGGGGGAACGAATACCGGGGAGCTGTTTTTT
CDR3: CASSFAGGTNTGELFF
size: -
D: TRBD1
V: TRBV5-1
J: TRBJ2-2

DNA: TGTGCCAGCAGCTTAAATTCGGGTTCCTACACTGAAGCTTTCTTT
CDR3: CASSLNSGSYTEAFF
size: -
D: -
V: TRBV7-3
J: TRBJ1-1

DNA: TGTGCCAGCAGTCCGAGACAGGGACGTAACACCATATATTTT
CDR3: CASSPRQGRNTIYF
size: -
D: TRBD1
V: TRBV6-5
J: TRBJ1-3

DNA: TGTGCCAGCAGCTCTAGCGGGAGAGTCTATGAGCAGTTCTTC
CDR3: CASSSSGRVYEQFF
size: -
D: TRBD2
V: TRBV5-4
J: TRBJ2-1

DNA: TGTGCCAGCAGCCAAGATATGTCAGGATGGGCTTTCTTT
CDR3: CASSQDMSGWAFF
size: -
D: -
V: TRBV4-2
J: TRBJ1-1

DNA: TGCGCCAGCAGCTCCCGGGGTAGCGGGAGCTCCTACAATGAGCAGTTCTTC
CDR3: CASSSRGSGSSYNEQFF
size: -
D: TRBD2
V: TRBV5-1
J: TRBJ2-1

DNA: TGTGCCAGCAGCGGGCAGAGGGACGCCTCCTACGAGCAGTACTTC
CDR3: CASSGQRDASYEQYF
size: -
D: -
V: TRBV9
J: TRBJ2-7

DNA: TGTGCCACCGGTATGGGGTTATCACCCCTCCACTTT
CDR3: CATGMGLSPLHF
size: -
D: -
V: TRBV15
J: TRBJ1-6

DNA: TGTGCCAGCAGCGTCAGAGTAGGGGCAGGGCGAAACACCGGGGAGCTGTTTTTT
CDR3: CASSVRVGAGRNTGELFF
size: -
D: -
V: TRBV14
J: TRBJ2-2

DNA: TGTGCCAGCTCACCACGCAGGGTATTTCCCTACGAGCAGTACTTC
CDR3: CASSPRRVFPYEQYF
size: -
D: -
V: TRBV18
J: TRBJ2-7

DNA: TGCGCCAGCAGCTTGGGAAGTGATGGCTATGGCTACACCTTC
CDR3: CASSLGSDGYGYTF
size: -
D: -
V: TRBV5-1
J: TRBJ1-2

DNA: TGTGCCAGCAGTTTATCGTCGCAGGGGGTTAATGAAAAACTGTTTTTT
CDR3: CASSLSSQGVNEKLFF
size: -
D: TRBD1
V: TRBV27
J: TRBJ1-4

DNA: TGTGCCAGCAGTGAAGGACAGTATGGCTACACCTTC
CDR3: CASSEGQYGYTF
size: -
D: -
V: TRBV6-1
J: TRBJ1-2

DNA: TGTGCCAGCAGTTCAACCCCCAGGGGAGATACGCAGTATTTT
CDR3: CASSSTPRGDTQYF
size: -
D: -
V: TRBV27
J: TRBJ2-3

DNA: TGTGCCAGCAGCCGTAGCGGGGTCGGCGGGGAGCTGTTTTTT
CDR3: CASSRSGVGGELFF
size: -
D: TRBD2
V: TRBV5-5
J: TRBJ2-2

DNA: TGCGCCAGCAGCTTTGGATGGGACAGGGGAAATTCACCCCTCCACTTT
CDR3: CASSFGWDRGNSPLHF
size: -
D: TRBD1
V: TRBV5-1
J: TRBJ1-6

DNA: TGTGCCAGCAGCACTGGACCAGGAAACACCATATATTTT
CDR3: CASSTGPGNTIYF
size: -
D: -
V: TRBV7-8
J: TRBJ1-3

DNA: TGTGCCACCAGCAGGGTAGCGGGGTGGGGAGAGACCCAGTACTTC
CDR3: CATSRVAGWGETQYF
size: -
D: TRBD2
V: TRBV15
J: TRBJ2-5

DNA: TGCGCCAGCAGCTTGACGGCGAACACCGGGGAGCTGTTTTTT
CDR3: CASSLTANTGELFF
size: -
D: -
V: TRBV5-1
J: TRBJ2-2